These 15 T cell receptor beta chains were all obtained from the same sample, sequenced in a study of cytomegalovirus exposure and HLA in healthy donors. The table came from immunoSEQ multiplex PCR; TCRdb's copy has only in-frame clones and leaves some out. The table has some 64,000 clones, 97% seen once; the top ten hold around 1.5%. The sequenced sample consisted of PBMCs. These receptors were taken from a woman aged 18-35 years in good health and CMV-seropositive.

The rearrangement links TRBV7-9 to TRBJ1-1, with TRBD1 identical over 12 bases. From germline, CDR1 is SEHNR and CDR2 FQNEAQ (reference sequence). Trimming removed 5 bases from V and 5 bases from J; junction bases left unmatched: 12. The CDR3 is 17 residues long. The CDR3 region is CASSPLSGTGGSTEAFF. CDR3 DNA sequence: TGTGCCAGCAGCCCACTCTCCGGGACAGGGGGCAGTACTGAAGCTTTCTTT.

The CDR3 bases are TGTGCCAGCTCAAAACTAGCGGGAGCAGGTAATGAGCAGTTCTTC. Its translation: CASSKLAGAGNEQFF. The chain joins TRBV18 to TRBJ2-1, with 11 bases matching TRBD2. V dropped 5 bases and J dropped 7; count of bases not matched to a gene: 7. Germline V gene sequence: CDR1 KGHSH, CDR2 LQKENI. This CDR3 region has 15 residues.

This sequence joins TRBV18 and TRBJ2-3, with D perhaps TRBD2 (5 bases). The CDR3 runs to 14 residues. Germline lookup yields CDR1 KGHSH and CDR2 LQKENI. V lost 2 bases and J 4 bases, leaving 10 bases between the germline ends. CDR3 DNA sequence: TGTGCCAGCTCACCATACGAGGGCGCAGATACGCAGTATTTT. The encoded protein is CASSPYEGADTQYF.

The V gene is TRBV5-4, the J gene TRBJ2-7, with 9 bases aligning to TRBD1. Germline CDR1 and CDR2: SGHNT and YYREEE (reference sequence). Losses at the gene ends were 4 bases for V and 3 bases for J; bases not matched to a gene: 5. This CDR3 comprises 14 residues. CDR3 in amino acids: CASSRTGGFYEQYF. The CDR3 region has the DNA TGTGCCAGCAGCCGAACAGGGGGCTTCTACGAGCAGTACTTC.

In its sample, this clone was seen once. The chain has TRBV9 and TRBJ2-3; 8 bases agree with TRBD2. Germline CDR1 and CDR2: SGDLS and YYNGEE. CDR3 length: 19 amino acids. V gave up 2 bases and J gave up 0 bases; unmatched junction bases: 14. The CDR3 loop reads CASSVPQRGGRSSTDTQYF. Written as DNA, the CDR3 is TGTGCCAGCAGCGTCCCCCAACGCGGCGGGAGGTCCAGCACAGATACGCAGTATTTT.

The gene calls are TRBV9 and TRBJ2-1; 9 bases agree with TRBD2. V was pared by 0 bases and J by 4 bases, with 8 bases of the junction left unmatched. The CDR3 totals 17 residues. CDR1 SGDLS and CDR2 YYNGEE come from the germline V gene. The CDR3 region is CASSVAGLAPVYNEQFF. The CDR3 DNA sequence: TGTGCCAGCAGCGTAGCTGGACTAGCGCCTGTATACAATGAGCAGTTCTTC.

The chain uses TRBV2 and TRBJ1-5; D is unresolved. The CDR3 totals 14 residues. V lost 3 bases, J lost 6 bases, and 12 bases lay in between. The germline V gene encodes CDR1 SNHLY and CDR2 FYNNEI. The DNA for the CDR3 is TGTGCCAGCAGTGATGGCGGTTTTGGTCAGCCCCAGCATTTT. Translating gives CASSDGGFGQPQHF.

This chain uses TRBV28 with TRBJ1-4; TRBD1 agrees at 9 bases. V trimming: 3 bases; J trimming: 11 bases; junction bases outside the gene matches: 1. CDR1 is MDHEN, CDR2 SYDVKM, per germline. This CDR3 has 12 residues. CDR3 residues: CASSFDRGKLFF. CDR3 nucleotide sequence: TGTGCCAGCAGTTTCGACAGGGGGAAACTGTTTTTT.

This clone was recorded only once. J is TRBJ1-2 and V is TRBV5-1; 7 bases line up with TRBD1. This CDR3 is 13 amino acids long. The V and J ends lost 1 base and 5 bases, in that order; junction bases with no gene match: 2. CDR1 SGHRS and CDR2 YFSETQ come from the germline V gene. CDR3 sequence: CASSLTQGYGYTF. The CDR3 DNA reads TGCGCCAGCAGCTTGACACAGGGGTATGGCTACACCTTC.

V gene TRBV5-4 combines with J gene TRBJ2-1; no firm D call. CDR3 length: 17 residues. V lost 0 bases to trimming and J lost 0 bases, with 13 bases between them. Germline values: CDR1 SGHNT, CDR2 YYREEE (reference sequence). In nucleotides, the CDR3 is TGTGCCAGCAGCTTGGGGGCCGAGACAATCTCCTACAATGAGCAGTTCTTC. Its translation: CASSLGAETISYNEQFF.

The chain has TRBV4-2 and TRBJ2-3; D is perhaps TRBD2 (5 bases). Looked up from germline, CDR1 is LGHNA and CDR2 is YNFKEQ. Trimming removed 0 bases at V and 6 bases at J, with 13 bases between. The CDR3 runs 15 residues. The CDR3 sequence is CASSQEARVGDTQYF. The DNA of the CDR3 is TGTGCCAGCAGCCAAGAGGCGCGGGTGGGGGATACGCAGTATTTT.

The count of this clone is one. The chain employs TRBV6-5 and TRBJ1-5; D possibly corresponds to TRBD1 (5 bases). This CDR3 is 13 amino acids long. The germline gives CDR1 MNHEY, CDR2 SVGAGI. Trimming stripped 6 bases from V and 4 bases from J, with 10 bases between. The DNA for the CDR3 is TGTGCCAGCAGCCAAGACAGTAATCAGCCCCAGCATTTT. Translation gives CASSQDSNQPQHF.

This clone occurred once. V is TRBV4-1 and J is TRBJ2-1, with a weak D call TRBD2 (6 bases). Germline V gives CDR1 MGHRA, CDR2 YSYEKL. Trimming shortened V by 3 bases and J by 4 bases, and 10 bases separated the two germline ends. This CDR3 comprises 14 residues. DNA of the CDR3: TGCGCCAGCAGCCACCTAGGAGGGTACAATGAGCAGTTCTTC. It codes for CASSHLGGYNEQFF.

J is TRBJ1-2 and V is TRBV9, with TRBD1 as a possible D gene (6 bases). This CDR3 has 11 residues. V was trimmed by 3 bases and J by 10 bases, leaving 10 bases between them. Germline V gene data show CDR1 as SGDLS and CDR2 as YYNGEE. CDR3 amino acids: CASSGRGTYTF. CDR3 DNA sequence: TGTGCCAGCAGCGGCAGGGGCACCTACACCTTC.

This clone was seen a single time. V usage is TRBV9 and J usage is TRBJ1-3; a possible D gene is TRBD1 (6 bases). Between the trimmed V and J ends, which lost 4 bases and 6 bases, there was a span of 17 bases. Germline CDR1 reads SGDLS; CDR2 reads YYNGEE. The length of the CDR3 is 15 residues. CDR3 sequence reads: CASSPRGAGENTIYF. CDR3 DNA sequence: TGTGCCAGCAGCCCTAGAGGGGCAGGGGAAAACACCATATATTTT.